The entry below gives a single TCR beta chain sequence along with its context. Only a few counts were recorded for this clone. What antigen it recognizes has not been identified. Per-base quality was not reported, and no clone a single base away is much larger than it. In Seattle, one collaborating source enrolled patients while the infection was active and tracked those patients longitudinally over the course of disease. The collaborating institutions used their own protocols to collect whole blood in K2EDTA tubes. Collaborator samples were shipped for TCRbeta analysis as frozen whole blood, isolated PBMCs, or DNA extracted from either sample type. TCRbeta CDR3 regions were amplified from genomic DNA using the immunoSEQ Assay, a bias-controlled multiplex PCR. The published analysis was carried out like this. Nucleated cell counts per sample were estimated from amplification of reference gene primers within the assay. To quantify the absolute abundance of each unique TCRbeta CDR3 rearrangement, sequence reads were collapsed and filtered. For each sample, productive Simpson clonality was calculated as the square root of Simpson's diversity index over productive rearrangements. The table was pulled from immuneACCESS by TCRdb, which kept in-frame rearrangements only. Such tables lose some clones; where checked, under half of the loss comes from unresolved V genes, and the rest has no known cause. V and J calls and clone size are copied from that table; D and trimming were computed from the DNA. For this sample there are over 130,000 clones; less than 90% appear just once. 7% to 9.5% of the sample is in the top ten clones.

The record originates from a study of blood T cell repertoires in COVID-19 (dated by TCRdb to about 2020). Regarding the study in general: The collaborator samples originated in the United States, Italy and Spain and spanned the acute and convalescent phases of COVID-19. The material from the prospective study consisted of cDNA or gDNA derived from T cells, B-cell-depleted T cells, or PBMCs. The dataset comprised deeply sampled blood TCRbeta repertoires from subjects exposed to, actively infected with, or recovered from COVID-19. Samples were obtained from the ongoing ImmuneRACE study (first 160 participants) and from some 1,200 subjects provided by 6 global collaborators. Where available, HLA class I and class II types were taken from metadata supplied by the sample provider and were not determined by assay-based typing. Nearly every sample came with metadata listing a de-identified subject ID, COVID-19 status, age in years and sex. The repertoires were made available in a free public database intended to serve as a resource for research on the immune response to SARS-CoV-2.

The germline V gene yields MNHEY for CDR1 and SVGEGT for CDR2. From the cysteine up to the phenylalanine, the CDR3 has a length of 14 residues. Only the CDR3 portion is preserved as DNA: 42 bases, with reading frame beginning at the first base. Trimming accounts for 2 bases at V and 7 bases at J, while the number of junction bases matched to no gene is 7. Beyond this particular receptor, the publication reports: Clinical and demographic metadata were provided uncurated, with the amount varying by source and participant.

The source material was peripheral blood. The sequence links TRBV6-2 or TRBV6-3 to TRBJ1-1, with 7 bases in between that match TRBD1. The source is a man aged 25 to 40 with COVID-19, enrolled during active disease. The CDR3 amino acid sequence is: CASSYEGGTSEAFF. The nucleotide sequence is TGTGCCAGCAGTTACGAAGGGGGCACGAGTGAAGCTTTCTTT.